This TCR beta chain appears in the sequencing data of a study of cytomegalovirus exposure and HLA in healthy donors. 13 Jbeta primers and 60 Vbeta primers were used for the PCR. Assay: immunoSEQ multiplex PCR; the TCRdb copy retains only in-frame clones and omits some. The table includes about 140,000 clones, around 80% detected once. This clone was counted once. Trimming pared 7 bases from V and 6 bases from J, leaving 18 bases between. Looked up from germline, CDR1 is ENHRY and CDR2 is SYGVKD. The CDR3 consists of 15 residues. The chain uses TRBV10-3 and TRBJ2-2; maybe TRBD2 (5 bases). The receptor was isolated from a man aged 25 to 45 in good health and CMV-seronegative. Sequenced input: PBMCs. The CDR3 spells CAIKERQVGSGELFF. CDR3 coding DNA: TGTGCCATCAAGGAGCGGCAGGTGGGATCCGGGGAGCTGTTTTTT.